This entry concerns a single T cell receptor beta chain. The antigen remains unidentified. The V and J ends lost 0 bases and 4 bases respectively, with 15 bases between them. Germline assignment: CDR1 LGHNA and CDR2 YNFKEQ. CDR3 length: 16 amino acids. This specimen comes from a study of cytomegalovirus exposure and HLA in healthy donors. General study points: When analyzed later, a missense DCLRE1C variant was found to be linked to TCR beta V- and J-gene trimming. V segments that were indistinguishable, TRBV6-2 and TRBV6-3 among them, were omitted from analysis. By a later analysis, the bulk of CMV-associated TCR beta chains appeared HLA-restricted. Using a false discovery rate of 0.05, a later analysis showed that 16,951 TCR beta sequences were associated with HLA alleles.

This PCR relied on a set of 60 Vbeta primers and 13 Jbeta primers. TCRdb's table, derived via immunoSEQ multiplex PCR, lists solely in-frame clones and lacks some. The data show approximately 200,000 clones, about 81% seen once. The chain couples TRBV4-2 to TRBJ1-2; a possible D gene is TRBD1 (5 bases). The source is a woman under 30 in good health and CMV-seropositive. Sequenced: PBMCs. The CDR3 DNA reads as TGTGCCAGCAGCCAAGATTGGCCCTCCAGGGTCTATGGCTACACCTTC. This sequence encodes CASSQDWPSRVYGYTF.